The T cell receptor (beta chain) under discussion was sequenced for a study of cytomegalovirus exposure and HLA in healthy donors. General study points: The study flagged fewer than 200 TCR beta chains as cytomegalovirus-associated. Donors belonging to an Asian-associated ancestry cluster reportedly showed fewer N-insertions in productive TCRs than the roughly 700-donor mean, according to what a later analysis found. As a later analysis showed, a missense DCLRE1C variant was linked to trimming of TCR beta V- and J-genes. For cytomegalovirus status, the classifier reportedly gave diagnoses with high specificity and sensitivity.

Deletions cut 2 bases from V and 4 bases from J, with 16 bases between. CDR1 and CDR2 (germline): SGHNT, YYREEE (reference sequence). This CDR3 region has 16 residues. With regard to this clone: The antigen is not known.

Amplification used 60 Vbeta primers and 13 Jbeta primers. Sequencing used immunoSEQ multiplex PCR; TCRdb keeps in-frame clones, though not all of them. The table records 95,000 to 120,000 clones, 82% of them present only once. Sequencing used PBMCs. This chain joins TRBV5-4 and TRBJ1-3; D possibly corresponds to TRBD1 (6 bases). This TCR was sampled from a woman younger than 35 in good health and CMV-seronegative. CDR3 sequence reads: CASSFGQGYSGNTIYF. The CDR3 DNA reads as TGTGCCAGCAGCTTTGGGCAGGGGTACAGCGGAAACACCATATATTTT.